The clone carrying this T cell receptor (beta chain) was found once. Antigen unknown. The data were taken from a study of T cell responses to AZD1222 COVID-19 vaccine. Sequencing was performed with immunoSEQ multiplex PCR; in TCRdb, only in-frame clones are kept and a portion is missing. Here the sample spans some 150,000 clones, just over 90% being singletons. Germline CDR1 and CDR2: SGHRS and YFSETQ. The CDR3 has 14 residues. V lost 1 base and J lost 3, with 11 bases in between. General study findings and limits: With two AZD1222 doses given, Spike-specific TCR breadth and depth both rose. Mapped onto spike, vaccine-associated CD4 TCRs spanned it and were dominant at 160-218 and 743-854. No day 14 peak samples; only post-peak repertoires were characterized. There were mostly white British donors and more females than males, and clonal diversity was possibly underestimated.

This chain joins TRBV5-1 and TRBJ2-7, with a tentative D call TRBD1 (5 bases). This sequence originates from an adult in good health. The source material was peripheral blood, sampled on day 0 of AZD1222 vaccination. Here the CDR3 DNA reads TGCGCCAGCAGCTTGATTACAGGTAACTACGAGCAGTACTTC. It encodes CASSLITGNYEQYF.